Listed here are 24 T cell receptor beta chains from one sample, sequenced in a study of blood T cell repertoires in COVID-19. Only in-frame clones appear in the TCRdb table, and some are missing; sequencing was by immunoSEQ multiplex PCR. The repertoire includes just under 80,000 clones, 82% of them detected once, and 36% sits in the top ten. Source material: peripheral blood. The source of these receptors is a woman aged 70 to 79 with acute or convalescent COVID-19.

V and J are TRBV19 and TRBJ2-5; D remains unclear. The CDR3 is 14 amino acids. Per the germline V gene, CDR1 is LNHDA and CDR2 is SQIVND (reference sequence). The ends were cut back, 4 bases at V and 0 bases at J, with 9 bases in the middle. CDR3 sequence reads: CASSTRHNQETQYF. The CDR3 nucleotides read TGTGCCAGTAGTACACGCCACAACCAAGAGACCCAGTACTTC.

J is TRBJ1-1 and V is TRBV27; no clear D gene. Trimming cost V 0 bases and J 1 base, with 6 bases left between them. CDR3 length equals 14 residues. Germline V gives CDR1 MNHEY, CDR2 SMNVEV (reference sequence). CDR3 in amino acids: CASSLSRANTEAFF. The CDR3 nucleotides are TGTGCCAGCAGTTTATCGCGAGCGAACACTGAAGCTTTCTTT.

This chain uses TRBV5-5 with TRBJ2-1; 11 bases fit TRBD2. Germline CDR1 reads SGHKS; CDR2 reads YYEKEE (reference sequence). This CDR3 is built from 17 residues. Trimming cost V 2 bases and J 5 bases; bases outside gene matches: 9. In DNA, the CDR3 is TGTGCCAGCAGCTTCACGTGGGGACTAGCGGTAGACAATGAGCAGTTCTTC. This gives the protein CASSFTWGLAVDNEQFF.

The rearrangement joins TRBV10-3 to TRBJ1-1, with D perhaps matching TRBD1 (5 bases). The CDR3 has 12 residues. Germline V gives CDR1 ENHRY, CDR2 SYGVKD. The V gene lost 6 bases and the J gene lost 6 bases, with 11 bases spanning the gap. The CDR3 DNA follows: TGTGCCATCAGCGACAGTCTGCCTGAAGCTTTCTTT. Protein: CAISDSLPEAFF.

The chain carries TRBV25-1 and TRBJ2-7; TRBD1 agrees at 9 bases. The trim removed 0 bases at V and 3 bases at J, leaving 6 bases unmatched. The CDR3 is 16 residues long. The germline V gene has CDR1 MGHDK and CDR2 SYGVNS. CDR3 sequence reads: CASSEYMGQGRYEQYF. CDR3 bases: TGTGCCAGCAGTGAATATATGGGACAGGGCCGCTACGAGCAGTACTTC.

The chain combines TRBV7-9 with TRBJ2-7; TRBD1 matches at 10 bases. The CDR3 is 14 residues long. With V trimmed by 1 base and J by 6 bases, 3 bases remained unmatched. CDR1 and CDR2 (germline): SEHNR, FQNEAQ (reference sequence). The chain's CDR3 is CASSLGQGAGEQYF. Written as DNA, the CDR3 is TGTGCCAGCAGCTTAGGACAGGGGGCTGGCGAGCAGTACTTC.

In its sample, this clone was seen a few times. The chain recombines TRBV19 with TRBJ2-1, with 10 positions matching TRBD1. This CDR3 is 17 amino acids long. Looked up from germline, CDR1 is LNHDA and CDR2 is SQIVND (reference sequence). V was pared by 4 bases and J by 2 bases, with 8 bases of the junction left unmatched. CDR3 region: CASSTGGGTGAYNEQFF. The CDR3 region has the DNA TGTGCCAGTAGTACAGGGGGAGGGACAGGGGCCTACAATGAGCAGTTCTTC.

This chain links TRBV7-2 with TRBJ2-3; 8 positions agree with TRBD2. This CDR3 spans 17 amino acids. J was trimmed by 1 base and V by 4 bases; bases with no gene match: 10. Germline V lookup: CDR1 SGHTA, CDR2 FQGNSA. The CDR3 sequence is CASSSRGGLGGTDTQYF. CDR3 nucleotide sequence: TGTGCCAGCAGCTCCCGGGGGGGACTCGGGGGCACAGATACGCAGTATTTT. Variable domain in full (rest from reference TRBV7-2 and TRBJ2-3): GAGVSQSPSNKVTEKGKDVELRCDPISGHTALYWYRQSLGQGLEFLIYFQGNSAPDKSGLPSDRFSAERTGGSVSTLTIQRTQQEDSAVYLCASSSRGGLGGTDTQYFGPGTRLTVL.

This rearrangement joins TRBV29-1 to TRBJ2-7; D is perhaps TRBD1 (6 bases). Germline assignment: CDR1 SQVTM and CDR2 ANQGSEA. The CDR3 spans 13 residues. V dropped 6 bases and J dropped 7 bases, with 19 bases sitting between them. In DNA, the CDR3 is TGCAGCGTATGTGAACAGGGAGATGGTGAGCAGTACTTC. Translation: CSVCEQGDGEQYF.

The rearrangement uses TRBV19 and TRBJ2-3, with 8 positions matching TRBD2. Trimming cost V 6 bases and J 4 bases; bases outside gene matches: 6. CDR1 and CDR2 from the germline V gene are LNHDA and SQIVND (reference sequence). CDR3 size: 14 residues. Here the CDR3 reads CASRQRESADTQYF. The CDR3 DNA is TGTGCCAGTAGACAGCGGGAGTCGGCAGATACGCAGTATTTT.

The rearrangement links TRBV30 to TRBJ1-3, with TRBD1 identical over 7 bases. Trimming cost V 1 base and J 1 base; bases outside gene matches: 4. Germline lookup yields CDR1 GTSNPN and CDR2 SVGIG (reference sequence). This CDR3 region has 15 residues. DNA of the CDR3: TGTGCCTGGAGTGAAACAGGGGCGTCTGGAAACACCATATATTTT. Translating it yields CAWSETGASGNTIYF.

This sequence joins TRBV7-9 and TRBJ2-5; TRBD2 might be the D (6 bases). V dropped 3 bases and J dropped 1 base, with 6 bases sitting between them. Germline values: CDR1 SEHNR, CDR2 FQNEAQ (reference sequence). The CDR3 covers 13 residues. CDR3 nucleotides: TGTGCCAGCAGCTTGGAGGGCCAAGAGACCCAGTACTTC. This sequence encodes CASSLEGQETQYF.

This clone was seen only a few times. V and J are TRBV28 and TRBJ2-7; D remains unclear. This CDR3 has 15 residues. Germline lookup yields CDR1 MDHEN and CDR2 SYDVKM. Trimming took off 5 bases at V and 0 bases at J, with 14 bases between the two ends. The CDR3 region is CASSTPLGSSYEQYF. Here the CDR3 DNA reads TGTGCCAGCAGTACCCCCCTGGGCAGCTCCTACGAGCAGTACTTC.

This chain joins TRBV19 and TRBJ2-2; D uncertain. Germline loops: CDR1 LNHDA, CDR2 SQIVND (reference sequence). The CDR3 consists of 14 residues. V was cut by 2 bases and J by 3 bases, with 7 bases left in between. The CDR3 DNA is TGTGCCAGTAGTATAAACAGCTACACCGGGGAGCTGTTTTTT. It yields the protein CASSINSYTGELFF.

The V and J genes are TRBV19 and TRBJ2-6; 8 bases are a match to TRBD2. The germline V gene encodes CDR1 LNHDA and CDR2 SQIVND (reference sequence). The CDR3 spans 17 residues. The ends lost 4 bases at V and 0 bases at J; junction bases unmatched: 5. CDR3 sequence: CASSTTGGTSGANVLTF. Written as DNA, the CDR3 is TGTGCCAGTAGTACTACGGGAGGGACCTCTGGGGCCAACGTCCTGACTTTC. Filled out from reference TRBV19 and TRBJ2-6, the complete variable domain reads DGGITQSPKYLFRKEGQNVTLSCEQNLNHDAMYWYRQDPGQGLRLIYYSQIVNDFQKGDIAEGYSVSREKKESFPLTVTSAQKNPTAFYLCASSTTGGTSGANVLTFGAGSRLTVL.

In DNA form, the CDR3 reads TGCGCCAGCAGCCCCCGACTAGCGGGAGAGTCAGACGAGCAGTACTTC. As protein: CASSPRLAGESDEQYF. The J gene is TRBJ2-7, the V gene TRBV5-1; 12 nucleotides line up with TRBD2. J was trimmed by 5 bases and V by 4 bases; bases with no gene match: 10. Germline V gene sequence: CDR1 SGHRS, CDR2 YFSETQ. The CDR3 length is 16 residues.

V and J are TRBV27 and TRBJ2-7; 8 nucleotides align to TRBD1. CDR1 and CDR2 from the germline V gene are MNHEY and SMNVEV (reference sequence). The junction had 10 bases not matched to a gene; V was cut back by 6 bases and J by 6 bases. The CDR3 length is 14 residues. Written as DNA, the CDR3 is TGTGCCAGCAGCTCTAATAACGACAGGGGCGAGCAGTACTTC. It specifies CASSSNNDRGEQYF.

CDR3 sequence (DNA): TGTGCCAGCAGCTTCACTGAGACCGGGGAGCTGTTTTTT. It specifies CASSFTETGELFF. The V gene is TRBV11-2, the J gene TRBJ2-2; D gene unclear. Trimming left V 3 bases short and J 5 bases short, with 7 bases between. CDR1 is SGHAT, CDR2 FQNNGV, per germline. The CDR3 runs 13 residues. The whole variable domain, filled in from reference TRBV11-2 and TRBJ2-2, reads EAGVAQSPRYKIIEKRQSVAFWCNPISGHATLYWYQQILGQGPKLLIQFQNNGVVDDSQLPKDRFSAERLKGVDSTLKIQPAKLEDSAVYLCASSFTETGELFFGEGSRLTVL.

This clone has just a few counts. V usage is TRBV3-1 (or the pseudogene TRBV3-2) and J usage is TRBJ2-2; a possible D gene is TRBD1 (5 bases). CDR3 size: 18 residues. Trimming removed 0 bases from V and 4 bases from J, with 18 bases in between. Germline CDR1 reads LGHDT; CDR2 reads YNNKEL (reference sequence). As DNA, the CDR3 is TGTGCCAGCAGCCAAGAAAAGGGCTTTTGGGGCGGCACCGGGGAGCTGTTTTTT. Protein sequence: CASSQEKGFWGGTGELFF.

The rearrangement joins TRBV7-9 to TRBJ1-1; D is perhaps TRBD1 (5 bases). The CDR3 has 13 amino acids. Germline V gene data show CDR1 as SEHNR and CDR2 as FQNEAQ (reference sequence). Trimming removed 1 base from V and 8 bases from J, with 11 bases in between. CDR3 in amino acids: CASSLEGAGEAFF. DNA for the CDR3: TGTGCCAGCAGCTTAGAAGGTGCAGGGGAAGCTTTCTTT.

The chain links TRBV29-1 to TRBJ1-5; possible D gene TRBD1, 6 bases. CDR3 length: 13 residues. V lost 5 bases to trimming and J lost 7 bases, with 15 bases between them. Germline loops: CDR1 SQVTM, CDR2 ANQGSEA. As DNA, the CDR3 is TGCAGCGTTCAGACAGGCCCCAAACAGCCCCAGCATTTT. It codes for CSVQTGPKQPQHF.

The chain joins TRBV18 to TRBJ2-3; unclear D gene. The CDR3 extends over 13 amino acids. Germline V gene sequence: CDR1 KGHSH, CDR2 LQKENI. The germline V and J ends were trimmed by 0 bases and 4 bases, with 5 bases remaining between them. In nucleotides, the CDR3 is TGTGCCAGCTCACCACCGAGGCCAGATACGCAGTATTTT. Protein: CASSPPRPDTQYF.

V gene TRBV5-1 combines with J gene TRBJ2-2; D unresolved. The V end was cut by 9 bases, the J end by 3 bases, with 21 bases between. Germline V gene lookup returns CDR1 SGHRS and CDR2 YFSETQ. This CDR3 has 16 residues. The CDR3 reads CATSPFMAADTGELFF. The CDR3 DNA sequence: TGCGCCACCTCCCCTTTTATGGCGGCGGACACCGGGGAGCTGTTTTTT. Full variable domain (missing parts from reference TRBV5-1 and TRBJ2-2): KAGVTQTPRYLIKTRGQQVTLSCSPISGHRSVSWYQQTPGQGLQFLFEYFSETQRNKGNFPGRFSGRQFSNSRSEMNVSTLELGDSALYLCATSPFMAADTGELFFGEGSRLTVL.

In this sample, this clone turned up a few times. The chain links TRBV7-9 to TRBJ2-3; TRBD2 matches 7 bases. Germline V gives CDR1 SEHNR, CDR2 FQNEAQ (reference sequence). This CDR3 is built from 15 residues. V was pared by 1 base and J by 4 bases, with 5 bases of the junction left unmatched. As DNA, the CDR3 is TGTGCCAGCAGCTTAGGCGGGGAGGGGCCAGATACGCAGTATTTT. It translates to CASSLGGEGPDTQYF.